The 5 T cell receptor beta chains below were found in one sample sequenced in a study of blood T cell repertoires in COVID-19. The table came from immunoSEQ multiplex PCR; TCRdb's copy has only in-frame clones and leaves some out. The sample consists of approximately 130,000 clones, approximately 84% of them appearing once. Sequencing was performed on peripheral blood. All receptors come from a human donor in a cohort sampled during active COVID-19.

The gene calls are TRBV5-8 and TRBJ1-6; D remains ambiguous. The V and J ends lost 3 bases and 3 bases respectively, with 4 bases between them. The CDR3 spans 13 residues. Germline-derived CDR1 and CDR2 are SGHTS and YDEGEE. The CDR3 spells CASSSDYNSPLHF. For the CDR3, the DNA is TGTGCCAGCAGCTCAGACTATAATTCACCCCTCCACTTT.

This clone was recorded once. The rearrangement uses TRBV7-8 and TRBJ1-4; TRBD1 might be the D (6 bases). Germline assignment: CDR1 SGHVS and CDR2 FQNEAQ. Deletions cut 11 bases from V and 5 bases from J, with 18 bases between. The CDR3 length is 14 residues. CDR3 in amino acids: CAVSGGQKNEKLFF. CDR3 DNA sequence: TGTGCCGTCTCGGGGGGGCAGAAGAATGAAAAACTGTTTTTT.

The chain employs TRBV6-5 and TRBJ2-7; 9 bases match TRBD2. The germline V gene has CDR1 MNHEY and CDR2 SVGAGI. V lost 6 bases, J lost 1 base, and 4 bases stayed unmatched. The CDR3 has 14 amino acids. CDR3 sequence: CASRAGGPSYEQYF. In nucleotides, the CDR3 is TGTGCCAGCAGAGCGGGGGGACCTTCCTACGAGCAGTACTTC.

This chain joins TRBV5-4 and TRBJ2-7; D is ambiguous. CDR3 size: 11 residues. The germline CDR1 and CDR2 sequences are SGHNT and YYREEE (reference sequence). The V and J ends lost 0 bases and 6 bases respectively, with 4 bases between them. The CDR3 is CASSLGLEQYF. CDR3 DNA sequence: TGTGCCAGCAGCTTGGGTCTCGAGCAGTACTTC.

Worth noting for this clone: An end of the junction does not agree with germline; a read error may underlie this. In nucleotides, the CDR3 is TGTGCTAGCAGCCCAAGTGGCCCCGGGACAGGCGAGCAGTACTTC. It translates to CASSPSGPGTGEQYF. The rearrangement uses TRBV7-7 and TRBJ2-7, with 8 nucleotides matching TRBD1. CDR3 length: 15 amino acids. Per the germline V gene, CDR1 is SSHAT and CDR2 is FNYEAQ (reference sequence).